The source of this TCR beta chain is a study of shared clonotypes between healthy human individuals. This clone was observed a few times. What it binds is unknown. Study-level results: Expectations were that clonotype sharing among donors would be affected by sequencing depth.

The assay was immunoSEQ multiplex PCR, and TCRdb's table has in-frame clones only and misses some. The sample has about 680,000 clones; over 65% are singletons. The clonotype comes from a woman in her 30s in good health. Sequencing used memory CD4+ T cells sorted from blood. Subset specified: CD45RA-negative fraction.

CDR3 amino acids: CASSPTGTGYNEQFF. The CDR3 region has the DNA TGTGCCAGCAGCCCCACCGGGACAGGTTACAATGAGCAGTTCTTC. This chain joins TRBV13 and TRBJ2-1; 8 nucleotides line up with TRBD1. The germline V gene has CDR1 PRHDT and CDR2 FYEKMQ (reference sequence). The CDR3 consists of 15 residues. The V gene end was trimmed by 5 bases and the J gene end by 4 bases; junction bases not matched to a gene: 7. Full variable domain (remainder filled in from reference TRBV13 and TRBJ2-1): AAGVIQSPRHLIKEKRETATLKCYPIPRHDTVYWYQQGPGQDPQFLISFYEKMQSDKGSIPDRFSAQQFSDYHSELNMSSLELGDSALYFCASSPTGTGYNEQFFGPGTRLTVL.